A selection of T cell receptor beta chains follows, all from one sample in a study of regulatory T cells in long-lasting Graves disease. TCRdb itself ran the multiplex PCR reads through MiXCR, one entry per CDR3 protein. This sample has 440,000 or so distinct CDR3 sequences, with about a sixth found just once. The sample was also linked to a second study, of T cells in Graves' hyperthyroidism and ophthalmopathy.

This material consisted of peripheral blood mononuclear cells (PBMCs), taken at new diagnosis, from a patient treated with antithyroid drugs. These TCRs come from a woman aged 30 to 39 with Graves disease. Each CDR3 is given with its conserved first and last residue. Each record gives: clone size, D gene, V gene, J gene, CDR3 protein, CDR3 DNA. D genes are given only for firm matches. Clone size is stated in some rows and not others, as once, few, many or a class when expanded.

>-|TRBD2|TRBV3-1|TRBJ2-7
CASSPWEGQYEQYF
TGTGCCAGCAGCCCCTGGGAGGGCCAATACGAGCAGTACTTC
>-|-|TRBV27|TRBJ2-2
CASRSSRVGTGELFF
TGTGCCAGCAGATCCAGTAGGGTTGGTACCGGGGAGCTGTTTTTT
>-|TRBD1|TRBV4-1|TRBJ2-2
CASSPGGGQGAGELFF
TGCGCCAGCAGCCCCGGGGGGGGACAGGGGGCCGGGGAGCTGTTTTTT
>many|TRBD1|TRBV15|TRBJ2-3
CATSPRDRGRRTQYF
TGTGCCACCAGCCCCCGGGACAGGGGGCGAAGAACGCAGTATTTT
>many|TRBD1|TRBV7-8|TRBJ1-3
CASSLQGARHGNTIYF
TGTGCCAGCAGCCTCCAGGGGGCGAGACATGGAAACACCATATATTTT
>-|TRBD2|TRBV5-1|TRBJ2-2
CASSLGTSRAGELFF
TGCGCCAGCAGCTTGGGGACTAGTAGGGCCGGGGAGCTGTTTTTT
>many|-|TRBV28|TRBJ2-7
CASSSPGGEQYF
TGTGCCAGCAGTTCCCCTGGGGGCGAGCAGTACTTC
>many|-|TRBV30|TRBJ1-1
CAWSVRGESNTEAFF
TGTGCCTGGAGTGTACGGGGGGAGTCGAACACTGAAGCTTTCTTT
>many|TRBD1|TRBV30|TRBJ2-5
CAWTRLKTGGQETQYF
TGTGCCTGGACCCGACTCAAGACAGGGGGGCAAGAGACCCAGTACTTC
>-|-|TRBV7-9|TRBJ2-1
CASSFGRSGRTYNEQFF
TGTGCCAGCAGCTTCGGGCGATCAGGGAGGACCTACAATGAGCAGTTCTTC